This T cell receptor beta chain was obtained from a study of T cell repertoires in cytomegalovirus infection. Study-wide background: Recently identified HLA-C-restricted CMV epitopes and well-studied HLA-B-restricted CMV epitopes were used by the study. Indicated by public TCR beta signatures were CMV infection and matching HLA type. Study-wide results and limits: The ex vivo response showed dominance by HLA-C-restricted CMV-specific TCR beta clonotypes.

Deletions cut 5 bases from V and 0 bases from J, with 11 bases between. The CDR3 runs to 15 residues. Germline loops: CDR1 MNHNS, CDR2 SASEGT. This clonotype occurred many times. The antigen is not known. TCRdb re-analysed the reads in MiXCR, keeping a single row per CDR3 protein. The sample contains hundreds of thousands of distinct CDR3 sequences, roughly 33% of which appear only once. Sequenced material: cultured CD8+ T cells from PBMCs, taken from culture after CMV antigen stimulation. The chain employs TRBV6-1 and TRBJ1-5, with D perhaps TRBD1 (5 bases). This TCR came from a human donor in good health (CMV status not recorded). Some clones in this sample may be carry-over from other donors' samples. The CDR3 coding sequence is TGTGCCAGCAGTCTCGGGGCGGATAGCAATCAGCCCCAGCATTTT. Translated: CASSLGADSNQPQHF.